A selection of T cell receptor beta chains follows, all from one sample in a study of brain T cells in children with intractable seizures. This table comes from immunoSEQ multiplex PCR, and its TCRdb copy is limited to in-frame clones, with some not included. The sample holds about 22,000 clones; around 94% are singletons and the top ten take under 7.5%. The specimen was peripheral blood, collected at surgery. All receptors derive from a boy younger than 18 with focal cortical dysplasia and intractable seizures. Each CDR3 is given with its conserved first and last residue. Each record gives: V gene, clone size, D gene, J gene, CDR3 DNA, CDR3 protein. D genes are given only for firm matches. Only part of the rows carry a size: once, few, many, or a class if the clone is expanded.

TRBV6-5	NA	NA	TRBJ2-5	TGTGCCAGCAGTTGGGGCAGGGGGGCCTACCAAGAGACCCAGTACTTC	CASSWGRGAYQETQYF
TRBV19	NA	TRBD1	TRBJ1-5	TGTGCCAGTAGATATAATGACAGGGGGCTGAGTCAGCCCCAGCATTTT	CASRYNDRGLSQPQHF
TRBV7-3	NA	NA	TRBJ1-3	TGTGCCAGCAGCTTATCAGGGGCATCTGGAAACACCATATATTTT	CASSLSGASGNTIYF
TRBV12-3/TRBV12-4	NA	NA	TRBJ1-2	TGTGCCAGCAGTTTAAGGGGCGGCTACACCTTC	CASSLRGGYTF
TRBV7-9	NA	NA	TRBJ1-1	TGTGCCAGCAGCTTAGATGGACGGATACCGATGAACACTGAAGCTTTCTTT	CASSLDGRIPMNTEAFF
TRBV12-3/TRBV12-4	NA	NA	TRBJ2-7	TGTGCCAGCAGTCCAGGGGTCGCCTACGAGCAGTACTTC	CASSPGVAYEQYF
TRBV6-4	NA	NA	TRBJ1-2	TGTGCCAGCAGTGAAGGGTCGTCGATCCATGGCTACACCTTC	CASSEGSSIHGYTF
TRBV5-6	NA	TRBD1	TRBJ2-3	TGTGCCAGCAGCTTGCTCCAGGGGGCTGTCACAGATACGCAGTATTTT	CASSLLQGAVTDTQYF
TRBV15	NA	NA	TRBJ1-3	TGTGCCACCAGCAAGGATAAGGACCTCTCTGGAAACACCATATATTTT	CATSKDKDLSGNTIYF
TRBV10-3	NA	TRBD1	TRBJ2-7	TGTGCCATCAGTGAGTCCAGACAGGGGGCGTACGAGCAGTACTTC	CAISESRQGAYEQYF
TRBV6-5	NA	NA	TRBJ1-5	TGTGCCAGTCAGGACAACCCTTATAGCAATCAGCCCCAGCATTTT	CASQDNPYSNQPQHF
TRBV4-1	NA	NA	TRBJ2-3	TGCGCCAGCAGAGGGACAGATACGCAGTATTTT	CASRGTDTQYF
TRBV19	NA	TRBD2	TRBJ2-1	TGTGCCAGTAGTATAGATATGACTAGCGGGAGGGCCCTGTTCTTC	CASSIDMTSGRALFF
TRBV4-1	NA	NA	TRBJ1-4	TGCGCCAGCAGCTTTCAAAGCGGTGTCAGTTTCAATGAAAAACTGTTTTTT	CASSFQSGVSFNEKLFF
TRBV19	NA	NA	TRBJ1-1	TGTGCCAGTAGTATCTCAGGGAACACTGAAGCTTTCTTT	CASSISGNTEAFF
TRBV5-5	NA	NA	TRBJ1-3	TGTGCCAGCAGCTTGGAGGTTCTTAGGGGGAACACCATATATTTT	CASSLEVLRGNTIYF
TRBV11-3	NA	TRBD1	TRBJ1-3	TGTGCCAGCAGCCAGACAGGGTTCGGAAACACCATATATTTT	CASSQTGFGNTIYF
TRBV28	NA	TRBD1	TRBJ1-5	TGTGCCAGCAGAAGACAGGGGGATCATCAGCCCCAGCATTTT	CASRRQGDHQPQHF
TRBV3-1/TRBV3-2	once	NA	TRBJ2-2	TGTGCCAGCAGCCCGTATGGGGGGAGCGGGGAGCTGTTTTTT	CASSPYGGSGELFF
TRBV11-2	NA	NA	TRBJ1-4	TGTGCCAGCAGCCCATGGGCCGAAAATGAAAAACTGTTTTTT	CASSPWAENEKLFF
TRBV6-4	NA	TRBD2	TRBJ2-2	TGTGCCAGCAGTGGCGGGGGGGCCGACACCGGGGAGCTGTTTTTT	CASSGGGADTGELFF
TRBV24-1	NA	NA	TRBJ1-4	TGTGCCACCAGTGATCTTGGGGAAAAACTGTTTTTT	CATSDLGEKLFF
TRBV2	NA	TRBD2	TRBJ2-5	TGTGCCAGCAGTGAAGCGTGGGGAGGGGAGGTGACCCAGTACTTC	CASSEAWGGEVTQYF
TRBV14	NA	NA	TRBJ1-1	TGTGCCAGCAGCCCTCCGGGGGGGAGCCCTGAAGCTTTCTTT	CASSPPGGSPEAFF
TRBV11-2	NA	NA	TRBJ2-7	TGTGCCAGCAGCCAAGAACTTTCCTACGAGCAGTACTTC	CASSQELSYEQYF
TRBV9	NA	TRBD1	TRBJ2-5	TGTGCCAGCAGCGTAGTAGGACAGGGGGCTTTGGAGACCCAGTACTTC	CASSVVGQGALETQYF
TRBV6-5	NA	TRBD1	TRBJ2-5	TGTGCCAGCAGCCCGGGACAGGGGAGAGAGACCCAGTACTTC	CASSPGQGRETQYF
TRBV30	NA	NA	TRBJ1-2	TGTGCCTGGAGGCAGACAGGCGCTCCCGGGAAGGGCTACACCTTC	CAWRQTGAPGKGYTF
TRBV25-1	NA	NA	TRBJ2-2	TGTGCCAGCAGTGAATCCGGACGAATGAAGGCCGGGGAGCTGTTTTTT	CASSESGRMKAGELFF
TRBV9	NA	TRBD1	TRBJ2-1	TGTGCCAGCAGCGTAGATTATGGGACAGGGGGTCGTGAGCAGTTCTTC	CASSVDYGTGGREQFF
TRBV24-1	NA	NA	TRBJ1-2	TGTGCCACCAGTGTAGGCGGCGGCACCCACTATGGCTACACCTTC	CATSVGGGTHYGYTF
TRBV5-1	NA	NA	TRBJ1-1	TGCGCCAGCAGCATAGACGGACGCGGGGTGAACACTGAAGCTTTCTTT	CASSIDGRGVNTEAFF
TRBV12-3/TRBV12-4	NA	NA	TRBJ1-1	TGTGCCAGCAGTTTAGGACCTGAAGCTTTCTTT	CASSLGPEAFF
TRBV13	NA	NA	TRBJ1-4	TGTGCCAGCAGCCTCACGAGGGGCGGGGGTGAAAAACTGTTTTTT	CASSLTRGGGEKLFF
TRBV18	NA	TRBD1	TRBJ1-4	TGTGCCAGCTCACCGACGCCACAGGGGCGTGCAACTAATGAAAAACTGTTTTTT	CASSPTPQGRATNEKLFF
TRBV5-1	NA	NA	TRBJ1-3	TGCGCCAGCAGCTTAACAGGGTTCGGAAACACCATATATTTT	CASSLTGFGNTIYF
TRBV5-4	NA	NA	TRBJ2-7	TGTGCCAGCAGCTTGGAGGTGGGTAGCTACGAGCAGTACTTC	CASSLEVGSYEQYF
TRBV18	NA	NA	TRBJ1-2	TGTGCCAGCTCACCACTTTCAGGGACCTATGGCTACACCTTC	CASSPLSGTYGYTF
TRBV5-1	NA	TRBD2	TRBJ2-3	TGCGCCAGCAGCTCGGCTAGCGGGGCAGATACGCAGTATTTT	CASSSASGADTQYF
TRBV6-1	NA	NA	TRBJ1-2	TGTGCCAGCAGTGAAGCCTCGGCAGGGTATGGCTACACCTTC	CASSEASAGYGYTF
TRBV20-1	NA	TRBD2	TRBJ2-1	TGCAGTCCAAGTGGCGGGGGGCCAGGGAATGAGCAGTTCTTC	CSPSGGGPGNEQFF
TRBV13	NA	NA	TRBJ2-5	TGTGCCAGCAGCTTACCCGGTTTGGAGACCCAGTACTTC	CASSLPGLETQYF
TRBV30	NA	TRBD1	TRBJ1-4	TGTGCCTGGAGTGTACAGGGGGGAACTAATGAAAAACTGTTTTTT	CAWSVQGGTNEKLFF
TRBV30	NA	TRBD2	TRBJ2-1	TGTGCCTGGAGTGTACTGGGGGGAGGGATCAATGAGCAGTTCTTC	CAWSVLGGGINEQFF
TRBV9	NA	TRBD2	TRBJ2-1	TGTGCCAGCAGCGTCGAGGGAGGGCCTTCCTACAATGAGCAGTTCTTC	CASSVEGGPSYNEQFF